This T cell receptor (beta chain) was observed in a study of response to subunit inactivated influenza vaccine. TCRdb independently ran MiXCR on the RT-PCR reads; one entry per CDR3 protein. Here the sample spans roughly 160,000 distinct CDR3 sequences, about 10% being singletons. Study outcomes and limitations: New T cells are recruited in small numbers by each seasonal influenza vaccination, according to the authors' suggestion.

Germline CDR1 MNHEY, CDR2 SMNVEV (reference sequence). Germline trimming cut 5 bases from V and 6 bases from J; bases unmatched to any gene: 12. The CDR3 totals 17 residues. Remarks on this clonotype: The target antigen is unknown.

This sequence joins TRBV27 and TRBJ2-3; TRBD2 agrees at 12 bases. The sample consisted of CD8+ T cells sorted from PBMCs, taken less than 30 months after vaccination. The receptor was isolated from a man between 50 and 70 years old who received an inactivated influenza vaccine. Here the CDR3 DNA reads TGTGCCAGCAGTCAAAGACTAGCGGGAGTCGTGTCGGATACGCAGTATTTT. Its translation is CASSQRLAGVVSDTQYF.